The table lists the clone carrying this TCR beta chain with many counts. Its antigen is not known. The source material, RNA transcripts, was used to amplify TCR beta CDR3 regions. The HTBI primer set served for first-round RT-PCR of the TCR CDR3. TCRdb itself ran the multiplex PCR reads through MiXCR, one entry per CDR3 protein. This sample has about 640,000 distinct CDR3 sequences, with 14% found just once. The data derive from a study of T cells in Graves' hyperthyroidism and ophthalmopathy. A NOSPECS grade of at least 4, a Clinical Activity Score of at least 3 and duration under 3 months were recorded in ophthalmopathy patients. Out of roughly 10 ml of fresh peripheral blood came the PBMCs. Findings and limits, study-wide: A model of 13 V-J pairs discriminated ophthalmopathy from stable hyperthyroidism.

Trimming left V 2 bases short and J 4 bases short, with 14 bases between. The germline CDR1 and CDR2 sequences are KGHSH and LQKENI. The CDR3 totals 15 residues. The sequence was obtained from a woman between 50 and 59 years old with Graves' ophthalmopathy. Sequenced material: blood. The rearrangement links TRBV18 to TRBJ1-1, with a tentative D call TRBD1 (5 bases). The CDR3 loop is CASSPSQGLVTEAFF. The CDR3 bases are TGTGCCAGCTCACCATCCCAGGGCCTCGTCACTGAAGCTTTCTTT.